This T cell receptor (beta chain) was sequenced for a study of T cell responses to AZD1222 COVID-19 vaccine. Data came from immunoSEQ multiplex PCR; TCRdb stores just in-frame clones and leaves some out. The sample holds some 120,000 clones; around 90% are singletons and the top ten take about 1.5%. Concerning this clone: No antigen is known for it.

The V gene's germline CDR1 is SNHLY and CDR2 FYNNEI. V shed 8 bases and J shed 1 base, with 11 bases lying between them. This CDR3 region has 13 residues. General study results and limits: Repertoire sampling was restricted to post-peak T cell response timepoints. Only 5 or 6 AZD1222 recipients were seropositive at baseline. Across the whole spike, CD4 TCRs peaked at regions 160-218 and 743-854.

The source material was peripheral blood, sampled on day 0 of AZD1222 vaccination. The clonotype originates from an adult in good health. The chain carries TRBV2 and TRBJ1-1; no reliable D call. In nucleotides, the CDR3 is TGTGCCAGCCGCCGTCAGTGGAACACTGAAGCTTTCTTT. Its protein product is CASRRQWNTEAFF. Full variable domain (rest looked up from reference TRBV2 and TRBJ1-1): EPEVTQTPSHQVTQMGQEVILRCVPISNHLYFYWYRQILGQKVEFLVSFYNNEISEKSEIFDDQFSVERPDGSNFTLKIRSTKLEDSAMYFCASRRQWNTEAFFGQGTRLTVV.